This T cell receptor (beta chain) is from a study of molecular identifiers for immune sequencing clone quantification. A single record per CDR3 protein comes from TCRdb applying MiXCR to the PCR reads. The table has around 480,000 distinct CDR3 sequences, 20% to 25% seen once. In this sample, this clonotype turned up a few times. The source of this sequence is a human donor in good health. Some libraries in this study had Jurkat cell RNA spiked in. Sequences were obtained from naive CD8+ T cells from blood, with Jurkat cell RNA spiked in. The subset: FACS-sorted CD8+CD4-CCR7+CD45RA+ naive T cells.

CDR3: CASSPGLGDEQFF. The DNA of the CDR3 is TGTGCCAGCAGCCCCGGACTTGGGGATGAGCAGTTCTTC. This chain links TRBV7-9 with TRBJ2-1, with D possibly being TRBD2 (5 bases). The germline V gene has CDR1 SEHNR and CDR2 FQNEAQ (reference sequence). The length of the CDR3 is 13 residues. Trimming shortened V by 5 bases and J by 8 bases, and 13 bases separated the two germline ends.